The present T cell receptor beta chain was sequenced within a study of blood T cells in healthy people across ages. Notes on the study in general: The long-lived group displayed more naive CD4+ cells, plus higher diversity, than the aged donors did.

A second PCR, run for roughly 7 to 12 cycles, used a sample-barcoded 5' primer plus a J-beta primer mix. At least 3 million CDR3-containing paired-end reads were obtained per sample. Via MiXCR, TCRdb re-called the 5' RACE reads, giving one row per CDR3 protein. The table records about 630,000 distinct CDR3 sequences, 20% to 25% of them present only once. This clonotype was detected only once. Antigen unknown. Donors ranged from about 6 to 90 years old and were healthy Caucasians in Russia. The receptor comes from a man in his 70s in good health. The material sequenced was blood.

The CDR3 nucleotides read TGTGCCAGCAGTGTAATAATTGGGAATGAGCAGTTCTTC. As protein: CASSVIIGNEQFF. The chain joins TRBV28 to TRBJ2-1; D call uncertain. The CDR3 is 13 residues long. Germline V lookup: CDR1 MDHEN, CDR2 SYDVKM. Trimming removed 5 bases at V and 7 bases at J, with 12 bases between.